These T cell receptor beta chains were read from a single sample in a study of somatic mutations in cytotoxic T cells in rheumatoid arthritis. The data were produced by immunoSEQ multiplex PCR, yet TCRdb's version contains in-frame clones alone and is incomplete. The sample has under 13,000 clones; 79% are singletons. The specimen sequenced was CD8+ T cells sorted from blood. The receptors stem from an adult with rheumatoid arthritis. Both conserved end residues are part of each CDR3. D genes are given only for firm matches.

J: TRBJ2-2
V: TRBV5-4
D: .
CDR3: CASRGFGGELFF

J: TRBJ1-5
V: TRBV28
D: .
CDR3: CASMRDYSNQPQHF

J: TRBJ1-1
V: TRBV7-8
D: TRBD1
CDR3: CASSTYRGGDPEAFF

J: TRBJ1-2
V: TRBV7-2
D: .
CDR3: CASSHRDLANYGYTF

J: TRBJ1-2
V: TRBV27
D: .
CDR3: CASSLGGPGDYGYTF

J: TRBJ2-1
V: TRBV7-9
D: .
CDR3: CASSLASGHYNEQFF

J: TRBJ2-1
V: TRBV19
D: .
CDR3: CASLGLYNEQFF

J: TRBJ2-1
V: TRBV5-1
D: .
CDR3: CASSFEGNEQFF

J: TRBJ2-1
V: TRBV4-1
D: .
CDR3: CASSPTDNEQFF

J: TRBJ2-5
V: TRBV29-1
D: .
CDR3: CSVEDLQETQYF

J: TRBJ2-7
V: TRBV28
D: .
CDR3: CASSFGRSLRYEQYF

J: TRBJ1-1
V: TRBV4-1
D: TRBD1
CDR3: CASSQRGQANTEAFF

J: TRBJ1-5
V: TRBV2
D: .
CDR3: CASSESAQPQHF

J: TRBJ2-5
V: TRBV6-5
D: TRBD2
CDR3: CASSYMSGGARETQYF

J: TRBJ1-5
V: TRBV19
D: .
CDR3: CASTVDSNQPQHF

J: TRBJ2-1
V: TRBV4-3
D: .
CDR3: CASSQEVAGTDNEQFF

J: TRBJ2-3
V: TRBV5-1
D: TRBD2
CDR3: CASSLVGLAGVQDTQYF

J: .
V: TRBV28
D: .
CDR3: CASSLSGRAPYEQYF

J: TRBJ1-1
V: TRBV19
D: .
CDR3: CASSWGRAEAFF

J: TRBJ1-4
V: TRBV13
D: .
CDR3: CASSLDSGRELFF

J: TRBJ2-3
V: TRBV9
D: TRBD2
CDR3: CASSVVGLVSTDTQYF

J: TRBJ2-5
V: TRBV7-7
D: .
CDR3: CASSLTKGARETQYF

J: TRBJ1-5
V: TRBV27
D: .
CDR3: CASSSPNQPQHF

J: TRBJ1-1
V: TRBV5-1
D: .
CDR3: CASSLDVKPILNTEAFF

J: TRBJ1-1
V: TRBV6-1
D: .
CDR3: CASRSTVNTEAFF

J: TRBJ2-1
V: TRBV6-6
D: TRBD2
CDR3: CASSKTSGALDEQFF

J: TRBJ2-7
V: TRBV19
D: TRBD1
CDR3: CASSVGTGGYEQYF

J: TRBJ2-1
V: TRBV9
D: TRBD1
CDR3: CASSDTGVSYNEQFF

J: TRBJ2-3
V: TRBV7-9
D: TRBD2
CDR3: CASSLLAGRTDTQYF

J: TRBJ2-1
V: TRBV9
D: .
CDR3: CASSVGLEYNEQFF

J: TRBJ2-7
V: TRBV6-6
D: .
CDR3: CASSYSEGGYEQYF

J: TRBJ1-2
V: TRBV9
D: TRBD1
CDR3: CASSALTGDPYGYTF

J: TRBJ2-7
V: TRBV4-2
D: .
CDR3: CASSQDIGRRYEQYF

J: TRBJ2-2
V: TRBV30
D: TRBD1
CDR3: CASLGQGDTGELFF

J: TRBJ2-7
V: TRBV9
D: .
CDR3: CASSVGGTGSIHEQYF

J: TRBJ1-2
V: TRBV27
D: TRBD1
CDR3: CASSTGTGGYYGYTF

J: TRBJ1-2
V: TRBV29-1
D: TRBD1
CDR3: CSVVSYRGEGNYGYTF

J: TRBJ2-5
V: TRBV27
D: .
CDR3: CASGRVGETQYF

J: TRBJ2-7
V: TRBV2
D: .
CDR3: CASRGGRTYEQYF

J: TRBJ2-3
V: TRBV6-5
D: .
CDR3: CASSYNGGHTDTQYF

J: TRBJ1-3
V: TRBV6-5
D: TRBD1
CDR3: CASSYTTGSGNTIYF

J: TRBJ2-3
V: TRBV4-1
D: .
CDR3: CASSQREGGGTDTQYF

J: TRBJ1-2
V: TRBV4-3
D: .
CDR3: CASSQDRGTPEGGYTF

J: TRBJ2-1
V: TRBV4-1
D: TRBD2
CDR3: CASSQGSAGERRYNEQFF

J: TRBJ2-5
V: TRBV6-5
D: .
CDR3: CASSYSWGGRETQYF

J: TRBJ1-1
V: TRBV9
D: TRBD1
CDR3: CASSRTQGAMTEAFF

J: TRBJ2-1
V: TRBV29-1
D: TRBD1
CDR3: CSVAGTVGYNEQFF

J: TRBJ2-5
V: TRBV6-5
D: TRBD1
CDR3: CASRLQGEETQYF

J: TRBJ1-4
V: TRBV19
D: TRBD1
CDR3: CASSPQRQGTNEKLFF

J: TRBJ2-7
V: TRBV27
D: .
CDR3: CASSPRGVYEQYF

J: TRBJ1-1
V: TRBV19
D: .
CDR3: CASSIGGMNTEAFF

J: TRBJ2-1
V: TRBV7-9
D: .
CDR3: CASRPQGYRDEQFF

J: TRBJ2-1
V: TRBV29-1
D: TRBD2
CDR3: CSVAAAGGAYNEQFF

J: TRBJ2-1
V: TRBV10-2
D: TRBD1
CDR3: CASSEYPDDRGHNEQFF

J: TRBJ1-3
V: TRBV9
D: .
CDR3: CASSDPVGNTIYF